What follows are 20 T cell receptor beta chains derived from one specimen sequenced in a study of blood T cell repertoires in COVID-19. Sequenced by immunoSEQ multiplex PCR; TCRdb stores in-frame clones only, minus some. The sample shows 170,000 or so clones, 90% of them seen only once. The specimen was peripheral blood. The receptors here all came from a man aged 45-65 years with acute or convalescent COVID-19.

The chain joins TRBV12-3 or TRBV12-4 to TRBJ1-1; D is unclear. Trimming removed 1 base at V and 11 bases at J, with 8 bases between. The length of the CDR3 is 11 residues. Here the CDR3 DNA reads TGTGCCAGCAGTTTAGGGGTGAGGGCTTTCTTT. This gives the protein CASSLGVRAFF.

The gene calls are TRBV7-8 and TRBJ1-2, with 7 bases identical to TRBD1. Germline values: CDR1 SGHVS, CDR2 FQNEAQ. The V segment lost 4 bases and the J segment 2 bases; nucleotides outside the gene matches: 13. This CDR3 spans 17 amino acids. CDR3 in DNA: TGTGCCAGCAGCTCGAAGACAGGGAGTGAAGTAAACTATGGCTACACCTTC. This codes for CASSSKTGSEVNYGYTF.

This clone has just a few counts. The V and J genes are TRBV6-5 and TRBJ2-2, with 8 bases lining up with TRBD2. Looked up from germline, CDR1 is MNHEY and CDR2 is SVGAGI. The V gene end was trimmed by 6 bases and the J gene end by 2 bases; junction bases not matched to a gene: 5. The CDR3 covers 15 residues. CDR3 amino acids: CASRRAGANTGELFF. Here the CDR3 DNA reads TGTGCCAGCAGGAGAGCGGGGGCCAACACCGGGGAGCTGTTTTTT.

This sequence joins TRBV3-1 (or the pseudogene TRBV3-2) and TRBJ1-1; D remains unclear. Trimming removed 0 bases at V and 2 bases at J, with 7 bases between. Per germline, CDR1 LGHDT and CDR2 YNNKEL (reference sequence). This CDR3 region has 14 residues. This CDR3 is CASSQDFSNTEAFF. The DNA of the CDR3 is TGTGCCAGCAGCCAAGATTTCAGTAACACTGAAGCTTTCTTT.

As DNA, the CDR3 is TGTGCCAGCAGCTTATCGGGACAGTACACTGAAGCTTTCTTT. Its protein product is CASSLSGQYTEAFF. The chain uses TRBV7-2 and TRBJ1-1, with 7 bases fitting TRBD1. Unmatched junction bases numbered 3, after V lost 2 bases and J lost 3 bases. Germline values: CDR1 SGHTA, CDR2 FQGNSA. The CDR3 covers 14 residues.

The rearrangement uses TRBV7-2 and TRBJ2-3; TRBD2 agrees at 11 bases. Trimming cost V 1 base and J 6 bases; bases outside gene matches: 3. This CDR3 spans 15 amino acids. Germline V gene lookup returns CDR1 SGHTA and CDR2 FQGNSA. The CDR3 nucleotides read TGTGCCAGCAGCTTAGTAGCGGGAGGGCCGGATACGCAGTATTTT. It specifies CASSLVAGGPDTQYF.

This clone has just one count. The genes are TRBV18 and TRBJ2-1; a possible D gene is TRBD2 (7 bases). The germline gives CDR1 KGHSH, CDR2 LQKENI. The CDR3 totals 15 residues. V was trimmed by 3 bases and J by 7 bases, leaving 16 bases between them. CDR3 residues: CASSPNGGGRNEQFF. The CDR3 nucleotides read TGTGCCAGCTCACCTAATGGGGGGGGCCGAAATGAGCAGTTCTTC.

The chain carries TRBV7-6 and TRBJ1-3; the match to TRBD1 covers 9 bases. The germline gives CDR1 SGHVS, CDR2 FNYEAQ. Trimming at V came to 0 bases and at J to 4 bases, leaving 1 base not matched to a gene. The CDR3 contains 15 residues. The CDR3: CASSLAGTGGNTIYF. CDR3 bases: TGTGCCAGCAGCTTAGCTGGGACAGGGGGAAACACCATATATTTT.

This chain links TRBV2 with TRBJ2-7; tentatively, D is TRBD2 (6 bases). Germline CDR1 and CDR2: SNHLY and FYNNEI. V gave up 8 bases and J gave up 0 bases, with 11 bases separating them. The length of the CDR3 is 13 residues. CDR3 region: CASGAGTSYEQYV. As DNA, the CDR3 is TGTGCCAGCGGGGCGGGGACCTCCTACGAGCAGTACGTC.

The chain uses TRBV18 and TRBJ1-1; D not resolved. The CDR3 contains 15 residues. V gave up 6 bases and J gave up 0 bases, with 14 bases separating them. Germline CDR1 and CDR2: KGHSH and LQKENI. The CDR3 region is CASSPKAGLNTEAFF. For the CDR3, the DNA is TGTGCCAGCTCCCCCAAAGCGGGTTTGAACACTGAAGCTTTCTTT.

The V and J genes are TRBV18 and TRBJ1-1, with 7 nucleotides matching TRBD1. The germline V gene encodes CDR1 KGHSH and CDR2 LQKENI. V lost 6 bases, J lost 1 base, and 8 bases stayed unmatched. There are 15 residues in the CDR3. The CDR3 spells CASSLGTVANTEAFF. For the CDR3, the DNA is TGTGCCAGCTCGCTCGGGACAGTGGCGAACACTGAAGCTTTCTTT.

This clone was observed a single time. J is TRBJ2-5 and V is TRBV7-9, with TRBD1 matching 12 bases. This CDR3 region has 17 residues. Germline lookup yields CDR1 SEHNR and CDR2 FQNEAQ (reference sequence). After removal of 5 bases from V and 5 bases from J, the junction contained 12 bases not matched to a gene. Written as DNA, the CDR3 is TGTGCCAGCAGCGCCCAGTTGGGACAGGGGGCGTTGGAGACCCAGTACTTC. Protein product: CASSAQLGQGALETQYF.

The chain recombines TRBV10-3 with TRBJ1-4; 9 bases are shared with TRBD1. CDR1 ENHRY and CDR2 SYGVKD come from the germline V gene. The length of the CDR3 is 15 residues. V trimming: 0 bases; J trimming: 7 bases; junction bases outside the gene matches: 3. The DNA of the CDR3 is TGTGCCATCAGTGAGTCGGGACAGGGTAGTGAAAAACTGTTTTTT. Translation: CAISESGQGSEKLFF.

This rearrangement joins TRBV12-2 to TRBJ1-2. TRBV12-2 is designated a pseudogene. The CDR3 length is 18 residues. The CDR3 coding sequence is TGTGCAAGTCGCTTAGGAACCCTCACTTCTACTCTCAACTATGGCTACACCTTC. Translated, it gives CASRLGTLTSTLNYGYTF.

The chain couples TRBV12-3 or TRBV12-4 to TRBJ1-4, with D maybe TRBD1 (5 bases). Trimming removed 4 bases at V and 7 bases at J, with 7 bases between. This CDR3 is 12 amino acids long. CDR3 sequence: CASSSGGEKLFF. CDR3 in DNA: TGTGCCAGCAGTTCCGGGGGTGAAAAACTGTTTTTT.

The chain employs TRBV5-6 and TRBJ2-1; 9 positions match TRBD2. After removal of 4 bases from V and 7 bases from J, the junction contained 6 bases not matched to a gene. CDR1 and CDR2 (germline): SGHDT, YYEEEE. This CDR3 region has 14 residues. This CDR3 reads CASSQGLAGNEQFF. The CDR3 DNA sequence: TGTGCCAGCAGCCAGGGACTAGCTGGGAATGAGCAGTTCTTC.

The chain is built from TRBV5-1 and TRBJ2-5; TRBD1 agrees at 9 bases. This CDR3 has 14 residues. Germline trimming cut 1 base from V and 4 bases from J; bases unmatched to any gene: 2. CDR1 is SGHRS, CDR2 YFSETQ, per germline. The CDR3 DNA follows: TGCGCCAGCAGCTTGACAGGGGGCGGAGAGACCCAGTACTTC. Protein product: CASSLTGGGETQYF.

As DNA, the CDR3 is TGTGCCAGCAGCGTAGGGCTAGCGGGGGGATCCGGGGAGCTGTTTTTT. Its translation is CASSVGLAGGSGELFF. The V gene is TRBV9, the J gene TRBJ2-2, with TRBD2 matching 11 bases. V lost 0 bases to trimming and J lost 6 bases; unmatched junction nucleotides: 4. CDR1 SGDLS and CDR2 YYNGEE come from the germline V gene. The CDR3 covers 16 residues.

The chain uses TRBV18 and TRBJ1-5; 7 bases align to TRBD1. Germline V gene sequence: CDR1 KGHSH, CDR2 LQKENI. V lost 1 base, J lost 2 bases, and 8 bases stayed unmatched. The CDR3 spans 17 residues. CDR3 in DNA: TGTGCCAGCTCACCACAGGAACAGGGGTCGGGCAATCAGCCCCAGCATTTT. It codes for CASSPQEQGSGNQPQHF.

The V gene is TRBV7-8, the J gene TRBJ1-1, with no clear D. Germline V gene data show CDR1 as SGHVS and CDR2 as FQNEAQ. The CDR3 loop spans 13 amino acids. The germline V and J ends were trimmed by 5 bases and 7 bases, with 14 bases remaining between them. The CDR3 reads CASSQAGWLEAFF. DNA for the CDR3: TGTGCCAGCAGCCAAGCCGGGTGGCTTGAAGCTTTCTTT.